Listed here are 21 T cell receptor beta chains from one sample, sequenced in a study of blood T cell repertoires in COVID-19. Assay used: immunoSEQ multiplex PCR; TCRdb lists only in-frame clones, some missing. The table lists about 140,000 clones, 75% to 90% of them singletons. Sequencing was carried out using peripheral blood. The source of these receptors is a human donor in a cohort sampled during active COVID-19.

This clone appeared a single time. The gene calls are TRBV6-6 and TRBJ2-1; TRBD2 agrees at 7 bases. CDR1 is MNHNY and CDR2 is SVGAGI in the germline V gene (reference sequence). V shed 6 bases, J shed 0 bases, and the junction held 11 bases outside the gene matches. The CDR3 is made up of 17 amino acids. The DNA for the CDR3 is TGTGCCAGCAGCCGAGGTACTAGCGCAAGCTCCTACAATGAGCAGTTCTTC. This translates into CASSRGTSASSYNEQFF.

The rearrangement joins TRBV7-9 to TRBJ2-5; D is uncertain. The CDR3 totals 15 residues. V lost 1 base, J lost 3 bases, and 12 bases lay in between. From germline, CDR1 is SEHNR and CDR2 FQNEAQ (reference sequence). The CDR3 region is CASSLGSAGEETQYF. CDR3 DNA: TGTGCCAGCAGCTTAGGGTCGGCAGGTGAAGAGACCCAGTACTTC.

In its sample, this clone ranks as medium-sized. V is TRBV27 and J is TRBJ1-5, with 10 nucleotides matching TRBD1. CDR1 and CDR2 from the germline V gene are MNHEY and SMNVEV (reference sequence). Losses at the gene ends were 4 bases for V and 9 bases for J; bases not matched to a gene: 6. The CDR3 loop spans 14 amino acids. The CDR3 coding sequence is TGTGCCAGCAGTTCCGGGACAGGGGTAGCGCCCCAGCATTTT. This codes for CASSSGTGVAPQHF.

This clone came up a few times. The chain uses TRBV30 and TRBJ1-6, with D uncertain. The V end was cut by 3 bases, the J end by 7 bases, with 16 bases between. The V gene's germline CDR1 is GTSNPN and CDR2 SVGIG (reference sequence). The CDR3 is 15 residues long. The chain's CDR3 is CAWSVQVAGNSPLHF. In DNA form, the CDR3 reads TGTGCCTGGAGCGTCCAAGTGGCAGGCAATTCACCCCTCCACTTT.

The CDR3 loop reads CASSKDRGRKVTGELFF. As DNA, the CDR3 is TGTGCCAGCAGTAAAGACAGGGGGCGCAAGGTTACCGGGGAGCTGTTTTTT. The chain couples TRBV27 to TRBJ2-2, with TRBD1 identical over 10 bases. V lost 5 bases and J lost 5; bases outside the gene matches: 11. The CDR3 spans 17 residues. Germline V gives CDR1 MNHEY, CDR2 SMNVEV (reference sequence).

The chain has TRBV6-1 and TRBJ1-2, with 7 positions matching TRBD1. There are 15 residues in the CDR3. Germline values: CDR1 MNHNS, CDR2 SASEGT. Germline trimming cut 3 bases from V and 4 bases from J; bases unmatched to any gene: 8. CDR3 sequence reads: CASSETTGLSYGYTF. The CDR3 DNA is TGTGCCAGCAGTGAGACGACAGGGCTTAGCTATGGCTACACCTTC.

The J gene is TRBJ1-5, the V gene TRBV2; D is perhaps TRBD1 (5 bases). Germline loops: CDR1 SNHLY, CDR2 FYNNEI. CDR3 length equals 17 residues. Deletions cut 6 bases from V and 3 bases from J, with 21 bases between. The DNA for the CDR3 is TGTGCCAGCAGGCCGGTAGGGCAGGGATTGATCAATCAGCCCCAGCATTTT. Translating gives CASRPVGQGLINQPQHF.

This clone was counted once. This chain links TRBV6-6 with TRBJ1-1; D is possibly TRBD1 (6 bases). The CDR3 has 14 residues. Trimming took 7 bases from V and 0 from J, leaving 12 bases between them. The germline V gene has CDR1 MNHNY and CDR2 SVGAGI (reference sequence). In DNA, the CDR3 is TGTGCCAGCACCCAAACAGGGTTGAACACTGAAGCTTTCTTT. This sequence encodes CASTQTGLNTEAFF.

This sequence joins TRBV19 and TRBJ1-2, with no clear D. Germline lookup yields CDR1 LNHDA and CDR2 SQIVND (reference sequence). This CDR3 is 15 amino acids long. Trimming pared 3 bases from V and 4 bases from J, leaving 15 bases between. The CDR3: CASSIPRRGSYGYTF. In nucleotides, the CDR3 is TGTGCCAGTAGTATTCCTCGACGCGGGTCCTATGGCTACACCTTC.

The rearrangement joins TRBV3-1 (or the pseudogene TRBV3-2) to TRBJ2-1; 8 bases align to TRBD1. In germline, CDR1 is LGHDT, CDR2 YNNKEL (reference sequence). The V segment lost 0 bases and the J segment 12 bases; nucleotides outside the gene matches: 4. There are 13 residues in the CDR3. The CDR3, as DNA: TGTGCCAGCAGCCAAGATCCCGGGACAGGGCAGTTCTTC. Translation: CASSQDPGTGQFF.

This chain connects TRBV5-1 to TRBJ2-5; 13 positions match TRBD2. The CDR3 loop spans 15 amino acids. J gave up 7 bases and V 3 bases, and 6 bases lay outside the gene matches. The germline CDR1 and CDR2 sequences are SGHRS and YFSETQ. CDR3 sequence (DNA): TGCGCCAGCAGCTCCGGACTAGCGGGAGTTGGGACCCAGTACTTC. Its protein product is CASSSGLAGVGTQYF.

This chain connects TRBV6-5 to TRBJ1-3, with a possible D match to TRBD1 (6 bases). In germline, CDR1 is MNHEY, CDR2 SVGAGI. The CDR3 runs to 14 residues. The V end lost 6 bases, the J end lost 2 bases, and 11 bases lay between the germline ends. The DNA of the CDR3 is TGTGCCAGCAGCTTACAGGGAACTGGAAACACCATATATTTT. Protein: CASSLQGTGNTIYF.

As DNA, the CDR3 is TGCGCCAGCAGCTTGGCGGCAGGGGAAACAGATACGCAGTATTTT. Residues: CASSLAAGETDTQYF. V gene TRBV5-1 combines with J gene TRBJ2-3, with D perhaps matching TRBD1 (6 bases). The CDR3 contains 15 residues. Per the germline V gene, CDR1 is SGHRS and CDR2 is YFSETQ. V was cut by 0 bases and J by 3 bases, with 11 bases left in between.

This rearrangement joins TRBV10-2 to TRBJ1-5; D remains ambiguous. This CDR3 has 12 amino acids. Germline V gene lookup returns CDR1 WSHSY and CDR2 SAAADI. Trimming cost V 6 bases and J 4 bases, with 7 bases left between them. CDR3 DNA: TGCGCCAGCAGCGAGCAGAATCAGCCCCAGCATTTT. This encodes CASSEQNQPQHF.

The rearrangement uses TRBV5-6 and TRBJ1-2, with 7 positions matching TRBD1. Unmatched junction bases numbered 8, after V lost 2 bases and J lost 4 bases. Germline V gene lookup returns CDR1 SGHDT and CDR2 YYEEEE. This CDR3 contains 15 residues. As DNA, the CDR3 is TGTGCCAGCAGCTTACGTACAGGGGTTGGCTATGGCTACACCTTC. As protein: CASSLRTGVGYGYTF.

This clone was observed a single time. The chain combines TRBV6-1 with TRBJ2-7; TRBD1 is a possible D gene (6 bases). V lost 2 bases to trimming and J lost 5 bases, with 7 bases between them. Per the germline V gene, CDR1 is MNHNS and CDR2 is SASEGT. The CDR3 totals 12 residues. The CDR3 sequence: CASSEQGNEQYV. As DNA, the CDR3 is TGTGCCAGCAGTGAACAGGGGAACGAGCAGTACGTC.

The chain uses TRBV4-1 and TRBJ2-5, with unresolved D. The CDR3 consists of 17 residues. Germline V gene lookup returns CDR1 MGHRA and CDR2 YSYEKL. The germline V and J ends were trimmed by 2 bases and 3 bases, with 19 bases remaining between them. The CDR3 region is CASSQSVLDRGKETQYF. The CDR3 DNA reads as TGCGCCAGCAGCCAATCGGTCCTTGACCGCGGTAAAGAGACCCAGTACTTC.

This clone appeared a single time. CDR3 sequence reads: CASIRQGARNEQFF. CDR3 DNA sequence: TGTGCCAGCATTAGACAGGGGGCGCGGAATGAGCAGTTCTTC. This chain links TRBV27 with TRBJ2-1; 10 bases align to TRBD1. The length of the CDR3 is 14 residues. Germline CDR1 is MNHEY and CDR2 is SMNVEV (reference sequence). J was trimmed by 7 bases and V by 7 bases; bases with no gene match: 7.

V gene TRBV24-1 combines with J gene TRBJ2-2; D remains unclear. V was cut by 3 bases and J by 3 bases, with 10 bases left in between. This CDR3 contains 15 residues. CDR1 KGHDR and CDR2 SFDVKD come from the germline V gene. The CDR3 DNA reads TGTGCCACCAGTGATCCCATGAGTTACACCGGGGAGCTGTTTTTT. This codes for CATSDPMSYTGELFF.

This rearrangement joins TRBV6-5 to TRBJ1-6, with no clear D. The CDR3 loop spans 16 amino acids. Germline loops: CDR1 MNHEY, CDR2 SVGAGI. The V end lost 0 bases, the J end lost 4 bases, and 10 bases lay between the germline ends. CDR3 in amino acids: CASSYSRGDYNSPLHF. The CDR3, as DNA: TGTGCCAGCAGTTACTCCCGGGGAGATTATAATTCACCCCTCCACTTT.

This clone was recorded once. The rearrangement joins TRBV24-1 to TRBJ2-3; TRBD1 matches at 7 bases. J gave up 9 bases and V 0 bases, and 14 bases lay outside the gene matches. This CDR3 region has 17 residues. CDR1 KGHDR and CDR2 SFDVKD come from the germline V gene. For the CDR3, the DNA is TGTGCCACCAGTGATTTGCCGGGGACAGACCCTCGGGTGACGCAGTATTTT. Encoded protein: CATSDLPGTDPRVTQYF.